This TCR beta chain appears in the sequencing data of a study of cytomegalovirus exposure and HLA in healthy donors. Study observations and caveats: The TCR clusters that emerged in the first cohort tended, a later analysis found, to co-occur in the 110 or so validation repertoires. The study recorded 160 or so TCR beta chains that were cytomegalovirus-associated.

Some clones are missing from TCRdb's copy, which holds only in-frame ones; the method was immunoSEQ multiplex PCR. The table lists some 140,000 clones, approximately 85% of them singletons, with over 1.3% in the top ten. As regards this clone: What it binds is unknown.

The source is a woman aged 25 to 39 in good health and CMV-seronegative. Input material: PBMCs.

In DNA, the CDR3 is TGTGCCAGCAGCTTGAGTGGGACAGGGGTTTCACCCCTCCACTTT. It translates to CASSLSGTGVSPLHF. The V gene is TRBV5-8, the J gene TRBJ1-6, with TRBD1 matching 10 bases. The CDR3 extends over 15 amino acids. Germline assignment: CDR1 SGHTS and CDR2 YDEGEE. The trim removed 1 base at V and 9 bases at J, leaving 4 bases unmatched.